Sequencing of this T cell receptor beta chain was carried out in a study of cytomegalovirus exposure and HLA in healthy donors. PCR primers comprised 60 Vbeta and 13 Jbeta primers. Clones were sequenced by immunoSEQ multiplex PCR, and TCRdb holds only the in-frame ones, with some missing. The top ten clones hold roughly 1.6% of a sample with approximately 170,000 clones, 79% of them seen once. Worth noting for this clone: What it recognizes is unknown.

The CDR3 is made up of 14 amino acids. V shed 5 bases, J shed 5 bases, and the junction held 8 bases outside the gene matches. Germline values: CDR1 MDHEN, CDR2 SYDVKM. General study points: Reports state that TCR beta sequences accurately predicted most subjects' HLA-A and HLA-B alleles. Among donors in an Asian-associated ancestry cluster, a later analysis reportedly found fewer N-insertions than the roughly 670-donor mean.

The genes are TRBV28 and TRBJ2-7, with TRBD1 matching over 8 bases. Sequenced material: PBMCs. This TCR was recovered from a woman younger than 35 in good health and CMV-seronegative. In DNA, the CDR3 is TGTGCCAGCAGTGCTCCCGGGACAGGAGACGAGCAGTACTTC. Encoded protein: CASSAPGTGDEQYF.